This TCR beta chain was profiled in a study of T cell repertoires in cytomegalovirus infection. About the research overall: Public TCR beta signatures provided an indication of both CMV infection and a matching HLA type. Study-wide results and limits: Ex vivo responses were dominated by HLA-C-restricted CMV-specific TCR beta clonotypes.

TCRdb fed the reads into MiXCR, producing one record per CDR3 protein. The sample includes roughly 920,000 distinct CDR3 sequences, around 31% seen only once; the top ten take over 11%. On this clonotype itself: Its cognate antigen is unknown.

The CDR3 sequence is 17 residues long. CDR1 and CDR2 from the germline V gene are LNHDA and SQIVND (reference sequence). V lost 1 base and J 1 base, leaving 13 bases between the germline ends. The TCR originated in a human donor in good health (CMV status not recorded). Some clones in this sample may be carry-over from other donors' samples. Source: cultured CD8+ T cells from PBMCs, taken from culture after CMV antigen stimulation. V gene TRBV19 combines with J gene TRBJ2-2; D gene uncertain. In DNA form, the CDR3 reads TGTGCCAGTAGTATAGTAGGTCGCCAGGTGAACACCGGGGAGCTGTTTTTT. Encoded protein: CASSIVGRQVNTGELFF.